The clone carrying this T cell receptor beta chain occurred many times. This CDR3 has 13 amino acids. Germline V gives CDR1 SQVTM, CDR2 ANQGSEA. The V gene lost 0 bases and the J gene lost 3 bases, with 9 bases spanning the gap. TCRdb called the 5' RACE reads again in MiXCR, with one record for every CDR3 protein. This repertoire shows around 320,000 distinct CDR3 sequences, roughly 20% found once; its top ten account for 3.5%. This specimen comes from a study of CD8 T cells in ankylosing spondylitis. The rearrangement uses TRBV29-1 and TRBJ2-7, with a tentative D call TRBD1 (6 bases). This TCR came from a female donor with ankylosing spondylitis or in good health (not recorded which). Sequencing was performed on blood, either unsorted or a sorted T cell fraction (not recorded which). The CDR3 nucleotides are TGCAGCGTTGAAGACGGACAGATCTACGAGCAGTACTTC. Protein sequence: CSVEDGQIYEQYF.